This T cell receptor beta chain was identified during a study of identical twins. Study-wide results and caveats: Alpha sequences that were out-of-frame and twin-shared showed an excess of low generation probability. Conclusions came from cross-sectional statistical analysis, not from following the same donors.

This clonotype has a handful of counts. Its antigen is unidentified. The V end was cut by 6 bases, the J end by 3 bases, with 14 bases between. Germline-derived CDR1 and CDR2 are MGHRA and YSYEKL. The CDR3 consists of 14 residues. A universal primer binding site was introduced by template switching. The final cDNA contained unique molecular identifiers. A single record per CDR3 protein comes from TCRdb applying MiXCR to the 5' RACE reads. The data show 1.5 million to 2 million distinct CDR3 sequences, 32% seen once. The specimen sequenced was cord blood. The chain links TRBV4-1 to TRBJ1-2; tentatively, D is TRBD1 (5 bases). The sequence was collected from a newborn girl in good health. In nucleotides, the CDR3 is TGCGCCAGCAGTCTACAGGTTGTGGACTATGGCTACACCTTC. Its translation is CASSLQVVDYGYTF.